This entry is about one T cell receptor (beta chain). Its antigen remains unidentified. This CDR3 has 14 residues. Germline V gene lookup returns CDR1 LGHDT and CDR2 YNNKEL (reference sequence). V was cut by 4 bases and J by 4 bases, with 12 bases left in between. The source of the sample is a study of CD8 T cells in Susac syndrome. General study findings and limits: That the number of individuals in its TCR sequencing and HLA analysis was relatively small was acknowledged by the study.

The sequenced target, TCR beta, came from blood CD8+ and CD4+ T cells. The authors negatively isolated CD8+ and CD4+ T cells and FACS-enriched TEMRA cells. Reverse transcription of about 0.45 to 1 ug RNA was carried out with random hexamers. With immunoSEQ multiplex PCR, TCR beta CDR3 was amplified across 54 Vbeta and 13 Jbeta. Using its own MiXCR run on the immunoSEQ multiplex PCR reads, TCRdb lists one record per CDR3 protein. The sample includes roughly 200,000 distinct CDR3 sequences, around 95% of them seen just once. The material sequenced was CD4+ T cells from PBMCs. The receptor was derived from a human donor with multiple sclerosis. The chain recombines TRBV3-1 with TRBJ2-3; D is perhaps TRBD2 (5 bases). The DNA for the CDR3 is TGTGCCAGCAGCCGAAAAGGAGGAGCAGATACGCAGTATTTT. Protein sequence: CASSRKGGADTQYF.